This passage covers 5 T cell receptor beta chains from one sample sequenced in a study of blood T cell repertoires in COVID-19. TCRdb's copy holds only in-frame clones and misses some; the assay was immunoSEQ multiplex PCR. The table records approximately 72,000 clones, approximately 85% of them present only once. The sequenced sample was peripheral blood. All receptors derive from an elderly woman with active or convalescent COVID-19.

This rearrangement joins TRBV5-1 to TRBJ2-7; 10 nucleotides match TRBD1. The trim removed 6 bases at V and 4 bases at J, leaving 4 bases unmatched. The V gene's germline CDR1 is SGHRS and CDR2 YFSETQ. The CDR3 is 13 amino acids. This chain's CDR3 is CASTWDRGYEQYF. DNA for the CDR3: TGCGCCAGCACCTGGGACAGGGGATACGAGCAGTACTTC.

This chain connects TRBV4-3 to TRBJ2-7, with a possible D match to TRBD1 (6 bases). The length of the CDR3 is 15 residues. V was trimmed by 0 bases and J by 1 base, leaving 10 bases between them. CDR1 is LGHNA and CDR2 is YSLEER in the germline V gene. CDR3 loop: CASSQDSRGSYEQYF. CDR3 coding DNA: TGCGCCAGCAGCCAAGATTCTAGGGGGTCCTACGAGCAGTACTTC.

V usage is TRBV3-1 (or the pseudogene TRBV3-2) and J usage is TRBJ1-2, with 7 bases aligning to TRBD1. The CDR3 loop spans 14 amino acids. V lost 4 bases to trimming and J lost 6 bases; unmatched junction nucleotides: 8. From germline, CDR1 is LGHDT and CDR2 YNNKEL (reference sequence). The CDR3 region is CASSRSGQRNGYTF. The DNA of the CDR3 is TGTGCCAGCAGCCGATCGGGACAGAGAAATGGCTACACCTTC.

V gene TRBV28 combines with J gene TRBJ1-1; tentative D call: TRBD1 (6 bases). CDR3 length: 12 residues. Trimming took 9 bases from V and 2 from J, leaving 10 bases between them. The germline gives CDR1 MDHEN, CDR2 SYDVKM. This CDR3 reads CASRTANTEAFF. In nucleotides, the CDR3 is TGTGCCAGTAGGACAGCCAACACTGAAGCTTTCTTT.

This chain connects TRBV5-6 to TRBJ2-5, with TRBD1 identical over 9 bases. J was trimmed by 2 bases and V by 3 bases; bases with no gene match: 8. The CDR3 extends over 16 amino acids. In germline, CDR1 is SGHDT, CDR2 YYEEEE. This CDR3 is CASSWDRALPQETQYF. Here the CDR3 DNA reads TGTGCCAGCAGCTGGGACAGGGCATTGCCACAAGAGACCCAGTACTTC.